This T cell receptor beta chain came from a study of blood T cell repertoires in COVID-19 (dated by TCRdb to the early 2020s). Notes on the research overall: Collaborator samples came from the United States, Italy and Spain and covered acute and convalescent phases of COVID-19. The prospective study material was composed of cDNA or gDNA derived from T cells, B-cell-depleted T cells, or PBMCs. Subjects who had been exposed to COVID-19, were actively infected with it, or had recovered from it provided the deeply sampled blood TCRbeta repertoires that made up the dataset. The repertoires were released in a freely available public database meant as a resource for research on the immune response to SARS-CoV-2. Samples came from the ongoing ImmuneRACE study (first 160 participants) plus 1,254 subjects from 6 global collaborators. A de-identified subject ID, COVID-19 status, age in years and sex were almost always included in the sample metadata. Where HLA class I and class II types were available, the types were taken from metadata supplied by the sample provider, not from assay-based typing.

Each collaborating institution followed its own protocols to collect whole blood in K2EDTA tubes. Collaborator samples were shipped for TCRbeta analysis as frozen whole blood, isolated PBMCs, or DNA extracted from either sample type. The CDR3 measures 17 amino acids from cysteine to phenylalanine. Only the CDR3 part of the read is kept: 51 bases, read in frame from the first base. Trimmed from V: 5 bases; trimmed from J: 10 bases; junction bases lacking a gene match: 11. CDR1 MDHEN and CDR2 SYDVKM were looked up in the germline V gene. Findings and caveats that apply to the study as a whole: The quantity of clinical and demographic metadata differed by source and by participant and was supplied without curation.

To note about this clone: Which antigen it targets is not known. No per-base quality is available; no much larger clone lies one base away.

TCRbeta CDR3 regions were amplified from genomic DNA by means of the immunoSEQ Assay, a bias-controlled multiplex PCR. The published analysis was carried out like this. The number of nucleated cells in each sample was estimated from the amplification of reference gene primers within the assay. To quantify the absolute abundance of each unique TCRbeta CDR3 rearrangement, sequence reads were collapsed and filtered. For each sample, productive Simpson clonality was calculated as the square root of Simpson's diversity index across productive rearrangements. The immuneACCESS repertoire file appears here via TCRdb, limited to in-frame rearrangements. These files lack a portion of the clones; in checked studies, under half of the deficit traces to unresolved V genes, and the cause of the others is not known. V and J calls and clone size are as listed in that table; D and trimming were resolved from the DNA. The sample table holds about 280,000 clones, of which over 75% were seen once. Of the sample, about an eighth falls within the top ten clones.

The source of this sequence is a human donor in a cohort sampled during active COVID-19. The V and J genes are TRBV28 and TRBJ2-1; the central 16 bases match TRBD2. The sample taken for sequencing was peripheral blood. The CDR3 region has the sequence CASSPPGLAGGQWEQFF. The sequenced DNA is TGTGCCAGCAGTCCCCCGGGACTAGCGGGAGGGCAATGGGAGCAGTTCTTC.